A selection of T cell receptor beta chains follows, all from one sample in a study of shared clonotypes between healthy human individuals. Profiled with immunoSEQ multiplex PCR; TCRdb holds only in-frame clones, not every one. The table has some 1,900,000 clones, roughly 95% seen once. Sequencing input: naive CD8+ T cells sorted from blood. Source of these receptors: a man aged 18 to 29 in good health. Each CDR3 is given with its conserved first and last residue. Fields, in order: J gene, V gene, CDR3 length, CDR3 protein.

j_call: TRBJ2-7; v_call: TRBV28; cdr3_length: 14; cdr3_aa: CASSLTGSSYEQYF
j_call: TRBJ2-3; v_call: TRBV7-9; cdr3_length: 18; cdr3_aa: CASSLDSWTNFITDTQYF
j_call: TRBJ1-6; v_call: TRBV27; cdr3_length: 16; cdr3_aa: CASSLSAGGLGSPLHF
j_call: TRBJ1-6; v_call: TRBV11-2; cdr3_length: 18; cdr3_aa: CASSLVPRDIAYNSPLHF
j_call: TRBJ2-1; v_call: TRBV7-6; cdr3_length: 15; cdr3_aa: CASSLVWQGGNEQFF
j_call: TRBJ2-7; v_call: TRBV29-1; cdr3_length: 12; cdr3_aa: CSVGDVDYEQYF
j_call: TRBJ2-5; v_call: TRBV7-9; cdr3_length: 17; cdr3_aa: CASSVITLAGGQETQYF
j_call: TRBJ1-4; v_call: TRBV7-2; cdr3_length: 18; cdr3_aa: CASSLDPAGRGMGEKLFF
j_call: TRBJ2-7; v_call: TRBV5-4; cdr3_length: 13; cdr3_aa: CASSGDSFYEQYF
j_call: TRBJ2-7; v_call: TRBV7-6; cdr3_length: 12; cdr3_aa: CASSGDTYEQYF
j_call: TRBJ2-1; v_call: TRBV6-5; cdr3_length: 13; cdr3_aa: CASSYSNLNEQFF
j_call: TRBJ1-1; v_call: TRBV4-1; cdr3_length: 15; cdr3_aa: CASSPEKDRNTEAFF
j_call: TRBJ2-7; v_call: TRBV5-6; cdr3_length: 14; cdr3_aa: CASSLGSTPYEQYF
j_call: TRBJ2-1; v_call: TRBV10-1; cdr3_length: 12; cdr3_aa: CASSELRGKQFF
j_call: TRBJ2-7; v_call: TRBV7-2; cdr3_length: 12; cdr3_aa: CASSFGAGEQYF
j_call: TRBJ2-3; v_call: TRBV2; cdr3_length: 16; cdr3_aa: CASSSPGGWGTDTQYF
j_call: TRBJ2-7; v_call: TRBV9; cdr3_length: 16; cdr3_aa: CASSAGRDRGTYEQYF
j_call: TRBJ2-1; v_call: TRBV6-1; cdr3_length: 14; cdr3_aa: CASSDYLSNPGEFF
j_call: TRBJ1-2; v_call: TRBV13; cdr3_length: 13; cdr3_aa: CASTVTGGYGYTF
j_call: TRBJ1-5; v_call: TRBV19; cdr3_length: 14; cdr3_aa: CASSIGGVNQPQHF
j_call: TRBJ2-7; v_call: TRBV5-5; cdr3_length: 14; cdr3_aa: CASSFEAYDYEQYF
j_call: TRBJ2-5; v_call: TRBV4-2; cdr3_length: 16; cdr3_aa: CASSQARQGSAETQYF
j_call: TRBJ1-4; v_call: TRBV4-1; cdr3_length: 15; cdr3_aa: CASSQEDLVNEKLFF
j_call: TRBJ2-7; v_call: TRBV7-9; cdr3_length: 13; cdr3_aa: CASSQRDSYEQYF
j_call: TRBJ2-7; v_call: TRBV2; cdr3_length: 13; cdr3_aa: CASSQGAGYEQYF
j_call: TRBJ2-7; v_call: TRBV28; cdr3_length: 15; cdr3_aa: CASSFGTGNPYEQYF
j_call: TRBJ2-3; v_call: TRBV4-2; cdr3_length: 12; cdr3_aa: CASSQDGTTQYF
j_call: TRBJ1-1; v_call: TRBV27; cdr3_length: 13; cdr3_aa: CASSPDGTTEAFF
j_call: TRBJ2-1; v_call: TRBV27; cdr3_length: 15; cdr3_aa: CASSLIRGAHNEQFF
j_call: TRBJ2-1; v_call: TRBV7-8; cdr3_length: 14; cdr3_aa: CASSFPGSYNEQFF
j_call: TRBJ2-1; v_call: TRBV5-6; cdr3_length: 13; cdr3_aa: CASSLGEAAEQFF
j_call: TRBJ2-7; v_call: TRBV19; cdr3_length: 14; cdr3_aa: CASSIRDFDYEQYF
j_call: TRBJ2-7; v_call: TRBV5-6; cdr3_length: 15; cdr3_aa: CASSPGSGGSYEQYF
j_call: TRBJ2-7; v_call: TRBV30; cdr3_length: 13; cdr3_aa: CAWGVGQPYEQYF
j_call: TRBJ2-3; v_call: TRBV18; cdr3_length: 16; cdr3_aa: CASSSPPGDSTDTQYF
j_call: TRBJ2-7; v_call: TRBV5-8; cdr3_length: 16; cdr3_aa: CASSSRTSGGTYEQYF
j_call: TRBJ2-1; v_call: TRBV10-3; cdr3_length: 13; cdr3_aa: CAISPGLAGEQFF
j_call: TRBJ2-4; v_call: TRBV7-2; cdr3_length: 16; cdr3_aa: CASSLEGGYGKNIQYF
j_call: TRBJ2-7; v_call: TRBV7-8; cdr3_length: 14; cdr3_aa: CASSLELGHYEQYF
j_call: TRBJ2-3; v_call: TRBV7-6; cdr3_length: 16; cdr3_aa: CASSPASGKNRSTQYF
j_call: TRBJ2-1; v_call: TRBV27; cdr3_length: 16; cdr3_aa: CASSLSPGTGFNEQFF
j_call: TRBJ2-3; v_call: TRBV27; cdr3_length: 13; cdr3_aa: CASGSPSADTQYF
j_call: TRBJ2-7; v_call: TRBV4-3; cdr3_length: 13; cdr3_aa: CASSPFLGYEQYF
j_call: TRBJ2-7; v_call: TRBV7-2; cdr3_length: 14; cdr3_aa: CASSLDSRSAERYF